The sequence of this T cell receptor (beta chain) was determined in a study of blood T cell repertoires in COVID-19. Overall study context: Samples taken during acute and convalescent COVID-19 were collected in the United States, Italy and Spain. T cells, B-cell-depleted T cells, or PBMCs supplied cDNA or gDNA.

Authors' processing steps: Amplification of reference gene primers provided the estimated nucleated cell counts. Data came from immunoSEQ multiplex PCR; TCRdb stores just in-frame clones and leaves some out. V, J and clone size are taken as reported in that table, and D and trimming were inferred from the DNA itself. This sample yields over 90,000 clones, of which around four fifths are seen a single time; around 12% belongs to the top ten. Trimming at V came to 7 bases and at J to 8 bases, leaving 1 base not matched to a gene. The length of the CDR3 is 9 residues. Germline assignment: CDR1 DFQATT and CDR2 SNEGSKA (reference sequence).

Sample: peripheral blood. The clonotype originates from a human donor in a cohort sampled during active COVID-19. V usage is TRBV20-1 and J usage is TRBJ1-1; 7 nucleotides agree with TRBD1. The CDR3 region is CSGDREAFF. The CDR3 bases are TGCAGTGGGGACAGAGAAGCTTTCTTT.